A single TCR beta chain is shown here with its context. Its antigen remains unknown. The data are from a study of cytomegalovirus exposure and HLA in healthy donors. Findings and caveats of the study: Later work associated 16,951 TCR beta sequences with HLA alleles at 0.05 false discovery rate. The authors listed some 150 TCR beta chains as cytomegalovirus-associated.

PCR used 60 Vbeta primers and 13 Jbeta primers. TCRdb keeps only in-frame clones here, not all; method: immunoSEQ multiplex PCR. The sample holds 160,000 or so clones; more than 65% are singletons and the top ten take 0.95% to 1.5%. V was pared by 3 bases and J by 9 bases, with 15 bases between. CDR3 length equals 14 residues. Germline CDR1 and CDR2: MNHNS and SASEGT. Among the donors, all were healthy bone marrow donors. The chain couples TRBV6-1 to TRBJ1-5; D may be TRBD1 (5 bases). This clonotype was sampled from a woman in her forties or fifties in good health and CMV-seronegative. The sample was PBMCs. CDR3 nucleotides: TGTGCCAGCAGTGACGGCTCGGGGGGGGTGCCCCAGCATTTT. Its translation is CASSDGSGGVPQHF.